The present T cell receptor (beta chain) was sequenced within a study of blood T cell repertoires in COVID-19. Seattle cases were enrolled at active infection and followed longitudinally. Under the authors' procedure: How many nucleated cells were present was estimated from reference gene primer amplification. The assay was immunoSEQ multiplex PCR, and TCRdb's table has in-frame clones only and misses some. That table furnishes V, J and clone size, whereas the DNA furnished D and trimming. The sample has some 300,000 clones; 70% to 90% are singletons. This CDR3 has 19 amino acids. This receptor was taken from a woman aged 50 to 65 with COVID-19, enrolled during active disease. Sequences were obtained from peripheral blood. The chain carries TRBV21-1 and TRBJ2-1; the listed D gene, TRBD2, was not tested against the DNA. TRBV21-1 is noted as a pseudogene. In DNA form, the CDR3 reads TGTGCCAGCAGCAAAAGCGGAGCGGGAGGGCCGGTTTCCTACAATGAGCAGTTCTTC. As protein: CASSKSGAGGPVSYNEQFF.